A single sample is the source of the 10 T cell receptor beta chains below, sequenced in a study of OX40 agonist ivuxolimab in advanced cancers. Libraries were constructed by the immunoSEQ multiplex PCR assay. The immuneACCESS repertoire file appears here via TCRdb, limited to in-frame rearrangements. These files lack a portion of the clones; in checked studies, under half of the deficit traces to unresolved V genes, and the cause of the others is not known. The sample has 65,000 to 95,000 clones on record, more than 70% of them singletons. About 0.2% of the sample comes from the top ten. The material was CD4+ or CD8+ T cells sorted from blood, obtained in a trial of the OX40 agonist ivuxolimab. The origin of the receptors is an adult with an advanced solid tumor such as melanoma, head and neck, liver or kidney cancer.

The count of this clone is one. The CDR3 region has the DNA TGCGCCAGCAGACCGACACTAGGGACCCTAGATGAGCAGTTCTTC. Its protein product is CASRPTLGTLDEQFF. The chain is built from TRBV5-1 and TRBJ2-1; D is tentatively TRBD1 or TRBD2 (5 bases each). This CDR3 spans 15 amino acids. The germline CDR1 and CDR2 sequences are SGHRS and YFSETQ. Trimming shortened V by 5 bases and J by 8 bases, and 20 bases separated the two germline ends. Full variable domain (remainder filled in from reference TRBV5-1 and TRBJ2-1): KAGVTQTPRYLIKTRGQQVTLSCSPISGHRSVSWYQQTPGQGLQFLFEYFSETQRNKGNFPGRFSGRQFSNSRSEMNVSTLELGDSALYLCASRPTLGTLDEQFFGPGTRLTVL.

This chain connects TRBV28 to TRBJ2-2; 9 bases line up with TRBD2. The CDR3 has 16 amino acids. Germline V gene sequence: CDR1 MDHEN, CDR2 SYDVKM. With 5 bases clipped from V and 5 bases from J, the junction kept 9 bases outside the gene matches. The CDR3 reads CASSGSGGTRTGELFF. As DNA, the CDR3 is TGTGCCAGCAGTGGGAGCGGGGGGACTCGGACCGGGGAGCTGTTTTTT. Together with reference TRBV28 and TRBJ2-2, the CDR3 gives the full variable domain: DVKVTQSSRYLVKRTGEKVFLECVQDMDHENMFWYRQDPGLGLRLIYFSYDVKMKEKGDIPEGYSVSREKKERFSLILESASTNQTSMYLCASSGSGGTRTGELFFGEGSRLTVL.

The V call is TRBV5-4, the J call TRBJ1-4; no firm D call. Looked up from germline, CDR1 is SGHNT and CDR2 is YYREEE (reference sequence). The CDR3 consists of 16 residues. With 1 base removed from V and 2 bases from J, the gap between germline ends came to 12 bases. CDR3 region: CASSLTRGKTNEKLFF. CDR3 DNA: TGTGCCAGCAGCTTGACGCGGGGAAAGACTAATGAAAAACTGTTTTTT. Full variable domain (rest looked up from reference TRBV5-4 and TRBJ1-4): ETGVTQSPTHLIKTRGQQVTLRCSSQSGHNTVSWYQQALGQGPQFIFQYYREEENGRGNFPPRFSGLQFPNYSSELNVNALELDDSALYLCASSLTRGKTNEKLFFGSGTQLSVL.

The chain carries TRBV27 and TRBJ2-3; possibly TRBD2 for D (6 bases). The germline CDR1 and CDR2 sequences are MNHEY and SMNVEV (reference sequence). The CDR3 consists of 14 residues. V was shortened by 7 bases and J by 3 bases, with 14 bases between the two germline ends. CDR3 DNA sequence: TGTGCCAGCAACCTTCGGGGGACGACAGATACGCAGTATTTT. Its protein product is CASNLRGTTDTQYF.

The chain combines TRBV18 with TRBJ2-5; no clear D. Trimming left V 3 bases short and J 5 bases short, with 7 bases between. The CDR3 covers 12 residues. The germline V gene encodes CDR1 KGHSH and CDR2 LQKENI. The CDR3 spells CASSPFGETQYF. DNA of the CDR3: TGTGCCAGCTCACCTTTTGGTGAGACCCAGTACTTC.

This chain uses TRBV27 with TRBJ2-7; weak D call: TRBD2 (5 bases). This CDR3 spans 15 amino acids. CDR1 MNHEY and CDR2 SMNVEV come from the germline V gene (reference sequence). Trimming removed 6 bases at V and 0 bases at J, with 15 bases between. The CDR3 loop is CASRPSRVSSYEQYF. In DNA form, the CDR3 reads TGTGCCAGCAGACCTAGCCGGGTCTCCTCCTACGAGCAGTACTTC.

The sample holds one count of this clone. The chain carries TRBV30 and TRBJ1-5; D is ambiguous. There are 13 residues in the CDR3. From germline, CDR1 is GTSNPN and CDR2 SVGIG (reference sequence). Trimming took off 2 bases at V and 1 base at J, with 6 bases between the two ends. CDR3 bases: TGTGCCTGGAGTCCGGGGAGCAATCAGCCCCAGCATTTT. The encoded protein is CAWSPGSNQPQHF.

The chain links TRBV19 to TRBJ2-2, with TRBD2 matching over 13 bases. The germline V gene encodes CDR1 LNHDA and CDR2 SQIVND (reference sequence). Trimming at V came to 5 bases and at J to 0 bases, leaving 3 bases not matched to a gene. The CDR3 spans 17 residues. The CDR3 is CASSAGTSGANTGELFF. DNA for the CDR3: TGTGCCAGTAGTGCCGGGACTAGCGGGGCGAACACCGGGGAGCTGTTTTTT.

V usage is TRBV5-4 and J usage is TRBJ2-5; D might be TRBD1 (5 bases). CDR1 is SGHNT, CDR2 YYREEE, per germline (reference sequence). CDR3 length: 14 amino acids. V was shortened by 4 bases and J by 1 base, with 11 bases between the two germline ends. The chain's CDR3 is CASSEPQGQETQYF. DNA of the CDR3: TGTGCCAGCAGCGAACCCCAGGGCCAAGAGACCCAGTACTTC.

The chain recombines TRBV19 with TRBJ2-3, with TRBD1 matching 7 bases. The germline CDR1 and CDR2 sequences are LNHDA and SQIVND (reference sequence). This CDR3 has 15 residues. With V trimmed by 4 bases and J by 1 base, 5 bases remained unmatched. The CDR3 reads CASSTGDRRTDTQYF. CDR3 sequence (DNA): TGTGCCAGTAGTACCGGGGACAGACGCACAGATACGCAGTATTTT.